Below, 3 T cell receptor beta chains from the same sample are listed, as sequenced in a study of blood T cell repertoires in COVID-19. TCRdb keeps only in-frame clones here, not all; method: immunoSEQ multiplex PCR. The data show under 200,000 clones, more than 80% seen once. The sample was peripheral blood. All receptors derive from a man aged 45-65 years with acute or convalescent COVID-19.

The J gene is TRBJ1-2, the V gene TRBV4-1; 8 bases fit TRBD1. CDR3 length: 16 amino acids. Germline CDR1 reads MGHRA; CDR2 reads YSYEKL. The V and J ends lost 2 bases and 0 bases, in that order; junction bases with no gene match: 5. CDR3 in amino acids: CASSQPDRVANYGYTF. In DNA, the CDR3 is TGCGCCAGCAGCCAACCGGACAGGGTGGCTAACTATGGCTACACCTTC.

This clone was detected once. The chain combines TRBV27 with TRBJ2-3; 7 bases agree with TRBD2. CDR3 size: 16 residues. The J segment lost 2 bases and the V segment lost 1 base, leaving 6 bases of the junction unmatched. Per germline, CDR1 MNHEY and CDR2 SMNVEV (reference sequence). For the CDR3, the DNA is TGTGCCAGCAGTTTATATGTGGGAGGGCCCACAGATACGCAGTATTTT. It specifies CASSLYVGGPTDTQYF.

This clone turned up a few times. The J gene is TRBJ1-3, the V gene TRBV10-3; 8 bases are shared with TRBD1. The J segment lost 4 bases and the V segment lost 10 bases, leaving 6 bases of the junction unmatched. Germline-derived CDR1 and CDR2 are ENHRY and SYGVKD. The CDR3 is made up of 13 amino acids. This CDR3 is CATIQGGGNTIYF. DNA for the CDR3: TGTGCCACCATACAGGGGGGCGGAAACACCATATATTTT.